This record covers a single TCR beta chain. Its cognate antigen is unknown. The data were obtained in a study of response to subunit inactivated influenza vaccine. Notes on the study in general: There was a suggestion from the authors that each seasonal influenza vaccination recruits few new T cells.

TCRdb called the RT-PCR reads again in MiXCR, with one record for every CDR3 protein. The table has 550,000 to 800,000 distinct CDR3 sequences, approximately 14% seen once; the top ten hold 6.5% to 8.5%. The germline V and J ends were trimmed by 3 bases and 1 base, with 14 bases remaining between them. The germline V gene encodes CDR1 SGDLS and CDR2 YYNGEE. CDR3 size: 15 residues. This sample comprised PBMCs from blood, obtained around 15 days before vaccination. This receptor was identified in a man between 45 and 60 years old who received an inactivated influenza vaccine. The J gene is TRBJ2-7, the V gene TRBV9; tentatively, D is TRBD2 (5 bases). The CDR3 reads CASSAGGSPSYEQYF. In nucleotides, the CDR3 is TGTGCCAGCAGCGCCGGAGGCAGTCCTTCCTACGAGCAGTACTTC.